Each of the 21 T cell receptor beta chains below was sequenced from the same sample in a study of CD8 T cells in ankylosing spondylitis (dated by TCRdb to between 2016 and 2019). Receptor amplification or capture employed 5' RACE. Sequencing used an Illumina HiSeq 2500. TCRdb itself trimmed the public reads at Q25 with fastp, ran MiXCR and retained productive beta chains. Each record represents a unique CDR3 protein, reported with the most common genes and DNA among its rows. Across this sample there are 210,000 or so distinct CDR3 sequences, with over 7% seen only once. Jointly, the top ten make up about 5% of the sample. Sequenced input: blood, either unsorted or a sorted T cell fraction (not recorded which). The receptors stem from a female donor with ankylosing spondylitis or in good health (not recorded which).

This clonotype was observed a few times. The chain employs TRBV7-8 and TRBJ2-5; D remains unclear. Germline-derived CDR1 and CDR2 are SGHVS and FQNEAQ. The V end lost 5 bases, the J end lost 1 base, and 11 bases lay between the germline ends. This CDR3 spans 14 amino acids. The DNA of the CDR3 is TGTGCCAGCAGCCGCCGGGCCGGCCAAGAGACCCAGTACTTC. As protein: CASSRRAGQETQYF.

This clonotype was observed at least ten times. The genes are TRBV5-5 and TRBJ1-5; no firm D call. Germline assignment: CDR1 SGHKS and CDR2 YYEKEE (reference sequence). This CDR3 is built from 13 residues. Between the trimmed V and J ends, which lost 0 bases and 3 bases, there was a span of 4 bases. CDR3 sequence (DNA): TGTGCCAGCAGCTTGGGGGCCAATCAGCCCCAGCATTTT. It specifies CASSLGANQPQHF.

Only a few counts were recorded for this clonotype. V usage is TRBV4-3 and J usage is TRBJ2-1; 8 nucleotides match TRBD2. Trimming took 0 bases from V and 6 from J; bases not matched to a gene: 7. CDR1 is LGHNA, CDR2 YSLEER, per germline. The CDR3 is made up of 16 amino acids. The CDR3 DNA sequence: TGCGCCAGCAGCCAAGATCAGTTAGCGGGGTTCAATGAGCAGTTCTTC. It yields the protein CASSQDQLAGFNEQFF.

This clonotype was seen repeatedly, ten times or more. This sequence joins TRBV4-3 and TRBJ2-1; D is unresolved. V was trimmed by 0 bases and J by 5 bases, leaving 11 bases between them. CDR1 is LGHNA, CDR2 YSLEER, per germline. There are 15 residues in the CDR3. CDR3 loop: CASSQDPGRHNEQFF. CDR3 in DNA: TGCGCCAGCAGCCAAGACCCCGGTAGGCACAATGAGCAGTTCTTC.

The sample holds many counts of this clonotype. V usage is TRBV9 and J usage is TRBJ2-3; TRBD2 is a possible D gene (6 bases). Germline CDR1 SGDLS, CDR2 YYNGEE. Trimming removed 4 bases at V and 4 bases at J, with 13 bases between. The CDR3 loop spans 14 amino acids. The chain's CDR3 is CASSPSGGADTQYF. The DNA for the CDR3 is TGTGCCAGCAGCCCCTCAGGCGGGGCAGATACGCAGTATTTT. Complete variable domain (other parts from reference TRBV9 and TRBJ2-3): DSGVTQTPKHLITATGQRVTLRCSPRSGDLSVYWYQQSLDQGLQFLIQYYNGEERAKGNILERFSAQQFPDLHSELNLSSLELGDSALYFCASSPSGGADTQYFGPGTRLTVL.

CDR3 sequence: CASRFSSGRAVEQFF. The CDR3 coding sequence is TGTGCCAGCCGGTTTTCAAGCGGGAGGGCGGTTGAGCAGTTCTTC. This chain uses TRBV5-2 with TRBJ2-1; TRBD2, the table's D call, was not compared with the DNA. TRBV5-2 counts as a pseudogene. The CDR3 covers 15 residues.

This clonotype was counted ten times or more. The chain combines TRBV4-1 with TRBJ2-3; possibly TRBD2 for D (5 bases). Germline CDR1 is MGHRA and CDR2 is YSYEKL. Trimming took 0 bases from V and 0 from J, leaving 13 bases between them. The CDR3 sequence is 17 residues long. CDR3 nucleotide sequence: TGCGCCAGCAGCCAAGAGCGGGCGGGCTTTAGCACAGATACGCAGTATTTT. Protein: CASSQERAGFSTDTQYF.

This clonotype appeared a few times. The rearrangement uses TRBV7-2 and TRBJ1-1; possible D gene TRBD1, 5 bases. Germline assignment: CDR1 SGHTA and CDR2 FQGNSA. The CDR3 runs 13 residues. The V end was cut by 4 bases, the J end by 6 bases, with 12 bases between. The DNA for the CDR3 is TGTGCCAGCAGCTACCCCGGAGGGGCTGAAGCTTTCTTT. It specifies CASSYPGGAEAFF.

This clonotype has a handful of counts. This chain joins TRBV7-2 and TRBJ1-2, with D maybe TRBD1 (6 bases). The CDR3 runs to 13 residues. Germline V gives CDR1 SGHTA, CDR2 FQGNSA. V was cut by 5 bases and J by 8 bases, with 15 bases left in between. CDR3 in amino acids: CASSPDLGGGYTF. The CDR3 DNA sequence: TGTGCCAGCAGCCCCGATTTGGGGGGCGGCTACACCTTC.

Ten or more counts support this clonotype. The chain uses TRBV30 and TRBJ2-7, with 9 bases that match TRBD2. This CDR3 has 14 amino acids. Germline assignment: CDR1 GTSNPN and CDR2 SVGIG (reference sequence). V lost 1 base to trimming and J lost 2 bases; unmatched junction nucleotides: 3. The CDR3 coding sequence is TGTGCCTGGAGTGGGGTAGCGGGAGCCTACGAGCAGTACTTC. Amino acids: CAWSGVAGAYEQYF.

This clonotype was detected many times. The J gene is TRBJ2-3, the V gene TRBV9, with D possibly matching TRBD2 (6 bases). CDR3 size: 14 residues. The V and J ends lost 0 bases and 6 bases respectively, with 11 bases between them. CDR1 is SGDLS and CDR2 is YYNGEE in the germline V gene. This chain's CDR3 is CASSVADGGDTQYF. Here the CDR3 DNA reads TGTGCCAGCAGCGTAGCCGACGGAGGGGATACGCAGTATTTT.

The table lists this clonotype with many counts. This rearrangement joins TRBV29-1 to TRBJ1-1; D call uncertain. The germline V and J ends were trimmed by 0 bases and 0 bases, with 5 bases remaining between them. The CDR3 loop spans 13 amino acids. CDR1 and CDR2 (germline): SQVTM, ANQGSEA. CDR3 nucleotide sequence: TGCAGCGTTGAAGACGGAATGAACACTGAAGCTTTCTTT. Translating it yields CSVEDGMNTEAFF.

This clonotype was counted between two and nine times. The V and J genes are TRBV20-1 and TRBJ2-7; 8 bases line up with TRBD2. The germline gives CDR1 DFQATT, CDR2 SNEGSKA (reference sequence). The CDR3 has 15 amino acids. Trimming took 0 bases from V and 2 from J; bases not matched to a gene: 6. CDR3 region: CSARESVAGTYEQYF. In nucleotides, the CDR3 is TGCAGTGCTAGAGAGTCGGTAGCGGGGACCTACGAGCAGTACTTC.

This clonotype has ten or more counts. The chain combines TRBV6-1 with TRBJ1-1; 8 bases match TRBD1. With V trimmed by 5 bases and J by 1 base, 6 bases remained unmatched. There are 15 residues in the CDR3. Per germline, CDR1 MNHNS and CDR2 SASEGT. The CDR3 DNA sequence: TGTGCCAGCAGTACCAGACAGGGGAGGAACACTGAAGCTTTCTTT. Its protein product is CASSTRQGRNTEAFF.

In the case of this clonotype: Since a much larger clone is just one base distant, this may be a read error. The V call is TRBV19, the J call TRBJ2-2; tentatively, D is TRBD2 (5 bases). V was clipped by 4 bases and J by 3 bases, with 9 bases between them. CDR1 LNHDA and CDR2 SQIVND come from the germline V gene (reference sequence). The CDR3 totals 14 residues. CDR3 sequence reads: CASSRRADTGELFF. CDR3 in DNA: TGTGCCAGTAGTAGGCGGGCTGACACCGGGGAGCTGTTTTTT.

This clonotype was detected ten times or more. The chain joins TRBV7-8 to TRBJ2-7; no definite D call. The CDR3 covers 14 residues. Germline CDR1 SGHVS, CDR2 FQNEAQ. With 1 base removed from V and 3 bases from J, the gap between germline ends came to 10 bases. The CDR3 reads CASSLGTANYEQYF. DNA for the CDR3: TGTGCCAGCAGCTTAGGTACAGCTAACTACGAGCAGTACTTC.

This clonotype came up many times. The gene calls are TRBV27 and TRBJ2-2; 8 bases align to TRBD1. Unmatched junction bases numbered 7, after V lost 3 bases and J lost 7 bases. This CDR3 region has 15 residues. Germline assignment: CDR1 MNHEY and CDR2 SMNVEV (reference sequence). CDR3 nucleotides: TGTGCCAGCAGTTTCTCCAGGGGGCAAGGCGGGGAGCTGTTTTTT. Translating gives CASSFSRGQGGELFF.

This clonotype was recorded at least ten times. The chain carries TRBV5-1 and TRBJ2-7, with 7 nucleotides matching TRBD1. The CDR3 sequence is 14 residues long. Looked up from germline, CDR1 is SGHRS and CDR2 is YFSETQ. V lost 7 bases, J lost 4 bases, and 11 bases stayed unmatched. The CDR3 loop reads CASSSTTGTYEQYF. In nucleotides, the CDR3 is TGCGCCAGCTCGTCCACGACAGGGACATACGAGCAGTACTTC.

In regard to this clonotype: Given a much more abundant clone one base away, this may be a read error. The chain is built from TRBV7-8 and TRBJ2-3; 10 nucleotides align to TRBD1. Germline V lookup: CDR1 SGHVS, CDR2 FQNEAQ. The CDR3 extends over 15 amino acids. Trimming removed 5 bases from V and 8 bases from J; junction bases left unmatched: 10. In DNA form, the CDR3 reads TGTGCCAGCAGCCCCCAGACAGGGGGCCTGGCTACGCAGTATTTT. The encoded protein is CASSPQTGGLATQYF.

Many counts were recorded for this clonotype. The J gene is TRBJ2-1, the V gene TRBV14; perhaps TRBD1 as D (5 bases). The CDR3 is 15 residues long. CDR1 is SGHDN and CDR2 is FVKESK in the germline V gene. Between the trimmed V and J ends, which lost 1 base and 0 bases, there was a span of 7 bases. DNA for the CDR3: TGTGCCAGCAGCCAAGGACAGAGCTCCTACAATGAGCAGTTCTTC. Protein sequence: CASSQGQSSYNEQFF.

Many counts were recorded for this clonotype. The chain couples TRBV7-2 to TRBJ2-3; 7 bases are a match to TRBD2. J gave up 14 bases and V 5 bases, and 13 bases lay outside the gene matches. The CDR3 consists of 13 residues. Per the germline V gene, CDR1 is SGHTA and CDR2 is FQGNSA. CDR3: CASSRLGRISWYF. CDR3 coding DNA: TGTGCCAGCAGCCGTCTCGGGAGGATCTCTTGGTATTTT.